Given below is one T cell receptor beta chain in context. Its specificity is not known. This entry is derived from a study of cytomegalovirus exposure and HLA in healthy donors. PCR involved 60 Vbeta and 13 Jbeta primers. This table comes from immunoSEQ multiplex PCR, and its TCRdb copy is limited to in-frame clones, with some not included. The sample shows 150,000 to 200,000 clones, about four fifths of them seen only once. Trimming took 7 bases from V and 0 from J, leaving 15 bases between them. CDR1 and CDR2 (germline): SQVTM, ANQGSEA. The CDR3 has 15 amino acids. Study-level findings and limits: It was reportedly the case that the classifier diagnosed cytomegalovirus status with high specificity and sensitivity. About 90% or about 30% of the time was how often most TCR beta V segments were productive, according to an earlier analysis. Overall, 164 TCR beta chains were annotated as cytomegalovirus-associated.

This chain uses TRBV29-1 with TRBJ2-2; the D gene is possibly TRBD1 (6 bases). Sequenced: PBMCs. This TCR was sampled from a female donor in good health and CMV-seronegative. The CDR3 spells CSARGQISNTGELFF. The CDR3, as DNA: TGCAGCGCACGAGGACAGATCTCGAACACCGGGGAGCTGTTTTTT.